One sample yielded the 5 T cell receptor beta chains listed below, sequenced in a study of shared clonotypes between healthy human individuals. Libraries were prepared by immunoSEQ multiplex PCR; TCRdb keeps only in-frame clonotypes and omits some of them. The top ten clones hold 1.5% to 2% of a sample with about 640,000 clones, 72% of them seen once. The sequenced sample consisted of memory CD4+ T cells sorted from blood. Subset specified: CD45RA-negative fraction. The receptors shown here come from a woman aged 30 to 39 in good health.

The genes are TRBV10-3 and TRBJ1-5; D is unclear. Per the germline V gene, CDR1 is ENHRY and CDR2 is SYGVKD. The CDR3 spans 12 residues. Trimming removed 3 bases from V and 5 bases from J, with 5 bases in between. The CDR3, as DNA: TGTGCCATCAGTGACGGTTATCAGCCCCAGCATTTT. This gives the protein CAISDGYQPQHF.

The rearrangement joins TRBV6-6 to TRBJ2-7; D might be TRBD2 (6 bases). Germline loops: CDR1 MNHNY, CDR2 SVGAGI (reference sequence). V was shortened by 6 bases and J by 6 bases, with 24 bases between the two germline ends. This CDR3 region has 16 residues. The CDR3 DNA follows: TGTGCCAGCAGGAAAACCGGAGGGGCGGGGCGGATCGAGCAGTACTTC. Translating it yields CASRKTGGAGRIEQYF.

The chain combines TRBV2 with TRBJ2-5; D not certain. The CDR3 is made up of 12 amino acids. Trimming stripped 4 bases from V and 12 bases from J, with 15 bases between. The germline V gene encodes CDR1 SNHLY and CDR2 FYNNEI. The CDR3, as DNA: TGTGCCAGCAGTGGTCGTACTGATCTCAAGTACTTC. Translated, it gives CASSGRTDLKYF.

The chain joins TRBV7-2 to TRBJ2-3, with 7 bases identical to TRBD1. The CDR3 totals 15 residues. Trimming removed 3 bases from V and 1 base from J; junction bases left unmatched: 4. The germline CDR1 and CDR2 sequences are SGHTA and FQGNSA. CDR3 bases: TGTGCCAGCAGCTTCCAGACAGGGCGCACAGATACGCAGTATTTT. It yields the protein CASSFQTGRTDTQYF.

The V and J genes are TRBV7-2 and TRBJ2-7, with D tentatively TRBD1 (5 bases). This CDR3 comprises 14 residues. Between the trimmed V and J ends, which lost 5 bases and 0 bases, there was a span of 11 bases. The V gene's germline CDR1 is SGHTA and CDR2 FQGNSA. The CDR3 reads CASSAHRFSYEQYF. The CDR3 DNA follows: TGTGCCAGCAGCGCCCACAGGTTCTCCTACGAGCAGTACTTC.